What follows describes a single T cell receptor (beta chain). The sample belongs to a study of shared clonotypes between healthy human individuals. CDR1 is MDHEN, CDR2 SYDVKM, per germline. The trim removed 5 bases at V and 11 bases at J, leaving 13 bases unmatched. The CDR3 contains 14 residues. The table came from immunoSEQ multiplex PCR; TCRdb's copy has only in-frame clones and leaves some out. This sample has about 2.4 million clones, with 80% to 95% found just once. Specimen: naive CD4+ T cells from PBMCs. The subset: CD45RA+ positively selected. The clonotype comes from a man younger than 30 in good health. Some clones in this sample may be carry-over from other donors' samples. The rearrangement uses TRBV28 and TRBJ1-1, with 8 bases matching TRBD1. In DNA form, the CDR3 reads TGTGCCAGCAGTGGGCCCGGCCAGGGGGCGGATGCTTTCTTT. Amino acid sequence: CASSGPGQGADAFF.